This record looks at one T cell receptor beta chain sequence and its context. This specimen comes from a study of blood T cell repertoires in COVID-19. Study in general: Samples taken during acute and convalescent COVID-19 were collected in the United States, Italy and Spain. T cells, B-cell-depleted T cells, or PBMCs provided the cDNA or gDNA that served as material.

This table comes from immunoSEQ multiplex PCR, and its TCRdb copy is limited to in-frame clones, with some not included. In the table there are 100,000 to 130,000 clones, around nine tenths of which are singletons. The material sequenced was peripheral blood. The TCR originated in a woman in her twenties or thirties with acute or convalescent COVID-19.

CDR3: CASSHYRGTSYEQYF. Here the CDR3 DNA reads TGCGCCAGCAGCCACTACAGGGGGACTTCCTACGAGCAGTACTTC. The V gene is TRBV4-3, the J gene TRBJ2-7; 8 bases are a match to TRBD1. The CDR3 has 15 amino acids. From germline, CDR1 is LGHNA and CDR2 YSLEER. V lost 3 bases to trimming and J lost 1 base; unmatched junction nucleotides: 5.